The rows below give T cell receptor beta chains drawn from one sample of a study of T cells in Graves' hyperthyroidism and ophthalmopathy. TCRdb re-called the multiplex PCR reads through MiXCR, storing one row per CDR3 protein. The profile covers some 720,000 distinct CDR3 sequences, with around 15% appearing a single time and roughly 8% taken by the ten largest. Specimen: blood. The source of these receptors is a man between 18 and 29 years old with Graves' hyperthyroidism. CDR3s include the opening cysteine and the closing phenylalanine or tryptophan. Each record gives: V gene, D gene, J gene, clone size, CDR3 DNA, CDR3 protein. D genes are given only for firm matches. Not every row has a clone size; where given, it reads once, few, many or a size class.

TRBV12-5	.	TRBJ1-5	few	TGTGCTAGTGGTTTGGTAGGGAATCAGCCCCAGCATTTT	CASGLVGNQPQHF
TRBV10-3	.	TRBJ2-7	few	TGTGCCATCGGGGATAGGGTATACCACGAGCAGTACTTC	CAIGDRVYHEQYF
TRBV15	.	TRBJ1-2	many	TGTGCCACCAGCAATAGGAACAGGAACTATGGCTACACCTTC	CATSNRNRNYGYTF
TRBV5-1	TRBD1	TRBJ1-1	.	TGCGCCAGCAGCTCGCCAGGGGGACAGCGCACTGAAGCTTTCTTT	CASSSPGGQRTEAFF
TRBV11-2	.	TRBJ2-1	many	TGTGCCAGCAGCGGGGGGACGACTAGAGGGAGAGATGAGCAGTTCTTC	CASSGGTTRGRDEQFF
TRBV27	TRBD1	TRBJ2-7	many	TGTGCCAGCAGCTTCAGGGGGTCCTACGAGCAGTACTTC	CASSFRGSYEQYF
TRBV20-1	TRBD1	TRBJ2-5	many	TGCAGTGCTAGTGGGACAGTTGGAGAGACCCAGTACTTC	CSASGTVGETQYF
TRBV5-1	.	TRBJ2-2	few	TGCGCCAGCAGCACCACAGGGATGGTCACCGGGGAGCTGTTTTTT	CASSTTGMVTGELFF
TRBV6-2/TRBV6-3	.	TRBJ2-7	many	TGTGCCAGCAGCCCCGGAGGATTTTACGAGCAGTACTTC	CASSPGGFYEQYF
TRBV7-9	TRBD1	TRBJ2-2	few	TGTGCCACGACTACAGGGGGCCGGAACACCGGGGAGCTGTTTTTT	CATTTGGRNTGELFF